The 22 T cell receptor beta chains below come from one sample, sequenced in a study of metastatic and nonmetastatic thyroid tumors. None of the patients had undergone any treatment ahead of thyroid surgery. TCRdb used MiXCR to call clones anew from the PCR reads. The profile shows about 35,000 clones, roughly 33% of them singletons. Sequencing input: tumor tissue. These receptors originate from a female donor with papillary thyroid cancer or a benign thyroid nodule (not recorded which). Some clones in this sample may be carry-over from other donors' samples.

CDR3 amino acids: CASSDWDYEQYF. Here the CDR3 DNA reads TGTGCCAGCAGTGACTGGGACTACGAGCAGTACTTC. This rearrangement joins TRBV2 to TRBJ2-7; D not certain. The CDR3 sequence is 12 residues long. Trimming removed 3 bases from V and 3 bases from J, with 6 bases in between. Germline assignment: CDR1 SNHLY and CDR2 FYNNEI. Based on the CDR3 plus reference TRBV2 and TRBJ2-7, the full variable domain is EPEVTQTPSHQVTQMGQEVILRCVPISNHLYFYWYRQILGQKVEFLVSFYNNEISEKSEIFDDQFSVERPDGSNFTLKIRSTKLEDSAMYFCASSDWDYEQYFGPGTRLTVT.

This clone was detected only a few times. The V and J genes are TRBV6-1 and TRBJ2-1, with 9 bases that match TRBD2. V lost 7 bases, J lost 0 bases, and 7 bases stayed unmatched. CDR3 length: 16 residues. From germline, CDR1 is MNHNS and CDR2 SASEGT. This CDR3 reads CASIRTSASSYNEQFF. CDR3 DNA: TGTGCCAGCATTCGGACTAGCGCGAGCTCCTACAATGAGCAGTTCTTC.

In this sample, this clone turned up a few times. A read error may account for a junction end that differs from germline. At the DNA level, this CDR3 is encoded by other sequences in the same sample as well. The V call is TRBV12-3 or TRBV12-4, the J call TRBJ2-3, with 7 nucleotides matching TRBD1. This CDR3 has 18 amino acids. CDR3 sequence: CASSLALRGQIITDTQYF. Written as DNA, the CDR3 is TGTGCCAGCAGTTTAGCGCTTAGGGGACAGATAATCACAGATACTCAGTATTTT.

The chain employs TRBV6-1 and TRBJ1-5, with D perhaps matching TRBD1 (5 bases). The germline V gene encodes CDR1 MNHNS and CDR2 SASEGT. CDR3 length: 15 residues. V was shortened by 6 bases and J by 0 bases, with 12 bases between the two germline ends. The CDR3 DNA sequence: TGTGCCAGCAGAACGGGGCAGAGTAGCAATCAGCCCCAGCATTTT. It is translated as CASRTGQSSNQPQHF.

This clone was recorded a few times. The chain uses TRBV19 and TRBJ1-4, with D perhaps matching TRBD1 (6 bases). The CDR3 covers 14 residues. Looked up from germline, CDR1 is LNHDA and CDR2 is SQIVND (reference sequence). Trimming removed 4 bases from V and 4 bases from J, with 10 bases in between. This CDR3 is CASSTRQDNEKLFF. The CDR3 bases are TGTGCCAGTAGTACGCGACAGGATAATGAAAAACTGTTTTTT.

Only a few counts were recorded for this clone. The V and J genes are TRBV27 and TRBJ2-7; either TRBD1 or TRBD2 may supply D (5 bases each). V lost 6 bases and J lost 2, with 14 bases in between. Germline V gives CDR1 MNHEY, CDR2 SMNVEV (reference sequence). The CDR3 extends over 14 amino acids. The CDR3 DNA is TGTGCCAGCAGGCCTCGGGACCGAACCTACGAGCAGTACTTC. Protein sequence: CASRPRDRTYEQYF.

J is TRBJ2-5 and V is TRBV18, with TRBD2 identical over 14 bases. The CDR3 is 16 residues long. Germline V CDR1 and CDR2: KGHSH, LQKENI. The ends lost 8 bases at V and 4 bases at J; junction bases unmatched: 9. For the CDR3, the DNA is TGTGCCAGCATGGGACTAGCGGGAGCCTATGGAGAGACCCAGTACTTC. It yields the protein CASMGLAGAYGETQYF.

CDR3 region: CASSVFHTGEGDSPLHF. CDR3 bases: TGCGCCAGCAGTGTTTTCCATACCGGGGAGGGTGATTCACCCCTCCACTTT. The chain couples TRBV10-2 to TRBJ1-6; D gene ambiguous. This CDR3 is built from 17 residues. V dropped 4 bases and J dropped 8 bases, with 21 bases sitting between them. CDR1 WSHSY and CDR2 SAAADI come from the germline V gene.

This clone turned up a few times. The chain couples TRBV6-2 or TRBV6-3 to TRBJ2-7; D remains unclear. With 6 bases removed from V and 3 bases from J, the gap between germline ends came to 9 bases. The CDR3 runs 12 residues. Germline CDR1 reads MNHEY; CDR2 reads SVGEGT. CDR3 nucleotide sequence: TGTGCCAGCAGCCAGGTGGTCTACGAGCAGTACTTC. Translation gives CASSQVVYEQYF.

The chain has TRBV30 and TRBJ1-1, with TRBD1 identical over 9 bases. The CDR3 is made up of 16 amino acids. Germline V gene data show CDR1 as GTSNPN and CDR2 as SVGIG (reference sequence). The J segment lost 5 bases and the V segment lost 2 bases, leaving 12 bases of the junction unmatched. CDR3 sequence reads: CAWSPTRTGDMTEAFF. CDR3 in DNA: TGTGCCTGGAGTCCAACTAGGACAGGGGATATGACTGAAGCTTTCTTT.

A few counts support this clone. The rearrangement links TRBV6-1 to TRBJ2-7; D is undetermined. The CDR3 has 12 residues. Deletions cut 9 bases from V and 4 bases from J, with 13 bases between. Germline values: CDR1 MNHNS, CDR2 SASEGT. CDR3 sequence (DNA): TGTGCCAGTCCCCAGTCGGTGTACGAGCAGTACTTC. Translating it yields CASPQSVYEQYF.

The J gene is TRBJ2-7, the V gene TRBV6-1, with D possibly TRBD2 on 6 matching bases. CDR3 length: 13 residues. V was pared by 4 bases and J by 3 bases, with 10 bases between. CDR1 MNHNS and CDR2 SASEGT come from the germline V gene. CDR3: CASSALEGYEQYF. The CDR3, as DNA: TGTGCCAGCAGTGCGTTGGAGGGCTACGAGCAGTACTTC.

The gene calls are TRBV10-3 and TRBJ1-5; 7 positions match TRBD1. V lost 3 bases and J lost 5; bases outside the gene matches: 7. In germline, CDR1 is ENHRY, CDR2 SYGVKD. This CDR3 is built from 15 residues. CDR3 in DNA: TGTGCCATCAGTGACCAGGGGGGGAGATATCAGCCCCAGCATTTT. Its translation is CAISDQGGRYQPQHF.

V and J are TRBV5-1 and TRBJ2-7; D perhaps matches TRBD1 (6 bases). The CDR3 spans 15 residues. Deletions cut 4 bases from V and 6 bases from J, with 20 bases between. Germline V gives CDR1 SGHRS, CDR2 YFSETQ. CDR3 region: CASSLDIQGTVEQYF. CDR3 bases: TGCGCCAGCAGCCTAGACATACAGGGAACCGTCGAGCAGTACTTC.

Note on this clone: This may be a read error: a much more frequent sequence differs by one nucleotide. The chain joins TRBV28 to TRBJ1-1; D may be TRBD1 (5 bases). CDR3 length: 16 residues. Germline V CDR1 and CDR2: MDHEN, SYDVKM. The CDR3 here is CASSLSPGSMNTKAFF. CDR3 sequence (DNA): TGTGCCAGCAGTTTATCACCAGGGTCGATGAACACTAAAGCTTTCTTT. The whole variable domain, remainder taken from reference TRBV28 and TRBJ1-1, is DVKVTQSSRYLVKRTGEKVFLECVQDMDHENMFWYRQDPGLGLRLIYFSYDVKMKEKGDIPEGYSVSREKKERFSLILESASTNQTSMYLCASSLSPGSMNTKAFFGQGTRLTVV.

The chain joins TRBV28 to TRBJ2-7; possibly TRBD2 for D (5 bases). This CDR3 comprises 13 residues. Trimming cost V 6 bases and J 4 bases, with 13 bases left between them. Looked up from germline, CDR1 is MDHEN and CDR2 is SYDVKM. The CDR3 spells CASRPGRDYEQYF. The CDR3 DNA follows: TGTGCCAGCAGACCAGGACGGGATTACGAGCAGTACTTC. Variable domain in full (rest from reference TRBV28 and TRBJ2-7): DVKVTQSSRYLVKRTGEKVFLECVQDMDHENMFWYRQDPGLGLRLIYFSYDVKMKEKGDIPEGYSVSREKKERFSLILESASTNQTSMYLCASRPGRDYEQYFGPGTRLTVT.

The V and J genes are TRBV6-1 and TRBJ2-1, with unresolved D. Trimming took off 2 bases at V and 8 bases at J, with 10 bases between the two ends. Per the germline V gene, CDR1 is MNHNS and CDR2 is SASEGT. The CDR3 length is 13 residues. The CDR3 DNA is TGTGCCAGCAGTGAAATAGGAAGGGATGAGCAGTTCTTC. Translation gives CASSEIGRDEQFF.

This rearrangement joins TRBV6-2 or TRBV6-3 to TRBJ1-1; 7 bases are shared with TRBD1. CDR1 is MNHEY and CDR2 is SVGEGT in the germline V gene. This CDR3 region has 16 residues. The V and J ends lost 2 bases and 1 base, in that order; junction bases with no gene match: 7. The CDR3 bases are TGTGCCAGCAGTTACCCTTCTACAGGGGAGAACACTGAAGCTTTCTTT. Translating it yields CASSYPSTGENTEAFF.

The V gene is TRBV4-3, the J gene TRBJ2-5; D may be TRBD2 (5 bases). The V gene lost 5 bases and the J gene lost 4 bases, with 11 bases spanning the gap. CDR1 LGHNA and CDR2 YSLEER come from the germline V gene. The length of the CDR3 is 13 residues. The CDR3 reads CASSETGRETQYF. Written as DNA, the CDR3 is TGCGCCAGCAGCGAGACGGGGAGAGAGACCCAGTACTTC.

The chain couples TRBV19 to TRBJ2-7, with 9 bases that match TRBD1. The CDR3 is 15 residues long. Trimming took 3 bases from V and 5 from J; bases not matched to a gene: 8. The germline CDR1 and CDR2 sequences are LNHDA and SQIVND (reference sequence). CDR3 residues: CASSITGTGRDEQYF. In nucleotides, the CDR3 is TGTGCCAGTAGTATCACCGGGACAGGGAGGGACGAGCAGTACTTC.

The V call is TRBV11-2, the J call TRBJ2-7; TRBD2 matches 11 bases. The CDR3 loop spans 16 amino acids. The J segment lost 2 bases and the V segment lost 4 bases, leaving 7 bases of the junction unmatched. The germline V gene has CDR1 SGHAT and CDR2 FQNNGV. The CDR3, as DNA: TGTGCCAGCAGCTCGGGGACTAGCGGAGGAGCCTACGAGCAGTACTTC. It translates to CASSSGTSGGAYEQYF. The variable domain in full, with the rest retrieved from reference TRBV11-2 and TRBJ2-7, is EAGVAQSPRYKIIEKRQSVAFWCNPISGHATLYWYQQILGQGPKLLIQFQNNGVVDDSQLPKDRFSAERLKGVDSTLKIQPAKLEDSAVYLCASSSGTSGGAYEQYFGPGTRLTVT.

The chain recombines TRBV11-2 with TRBJ2-7, with 8 positions matching TRBD2. Germline-derived CDR1 and CDR2 are SGHAT and FQNNGV. Germline trimming cut 1 base from V and 5 bases from J; bases unmatched to any gene: 7. The CDR3 extends over 15 amino acids. As DNA, the CDR3 is TGTGCCAGCAGCTTAGGTCTAAGTAGCGGGAACGAGCAGTACTTC. Protein: CASSLGLSSGNEQYF.